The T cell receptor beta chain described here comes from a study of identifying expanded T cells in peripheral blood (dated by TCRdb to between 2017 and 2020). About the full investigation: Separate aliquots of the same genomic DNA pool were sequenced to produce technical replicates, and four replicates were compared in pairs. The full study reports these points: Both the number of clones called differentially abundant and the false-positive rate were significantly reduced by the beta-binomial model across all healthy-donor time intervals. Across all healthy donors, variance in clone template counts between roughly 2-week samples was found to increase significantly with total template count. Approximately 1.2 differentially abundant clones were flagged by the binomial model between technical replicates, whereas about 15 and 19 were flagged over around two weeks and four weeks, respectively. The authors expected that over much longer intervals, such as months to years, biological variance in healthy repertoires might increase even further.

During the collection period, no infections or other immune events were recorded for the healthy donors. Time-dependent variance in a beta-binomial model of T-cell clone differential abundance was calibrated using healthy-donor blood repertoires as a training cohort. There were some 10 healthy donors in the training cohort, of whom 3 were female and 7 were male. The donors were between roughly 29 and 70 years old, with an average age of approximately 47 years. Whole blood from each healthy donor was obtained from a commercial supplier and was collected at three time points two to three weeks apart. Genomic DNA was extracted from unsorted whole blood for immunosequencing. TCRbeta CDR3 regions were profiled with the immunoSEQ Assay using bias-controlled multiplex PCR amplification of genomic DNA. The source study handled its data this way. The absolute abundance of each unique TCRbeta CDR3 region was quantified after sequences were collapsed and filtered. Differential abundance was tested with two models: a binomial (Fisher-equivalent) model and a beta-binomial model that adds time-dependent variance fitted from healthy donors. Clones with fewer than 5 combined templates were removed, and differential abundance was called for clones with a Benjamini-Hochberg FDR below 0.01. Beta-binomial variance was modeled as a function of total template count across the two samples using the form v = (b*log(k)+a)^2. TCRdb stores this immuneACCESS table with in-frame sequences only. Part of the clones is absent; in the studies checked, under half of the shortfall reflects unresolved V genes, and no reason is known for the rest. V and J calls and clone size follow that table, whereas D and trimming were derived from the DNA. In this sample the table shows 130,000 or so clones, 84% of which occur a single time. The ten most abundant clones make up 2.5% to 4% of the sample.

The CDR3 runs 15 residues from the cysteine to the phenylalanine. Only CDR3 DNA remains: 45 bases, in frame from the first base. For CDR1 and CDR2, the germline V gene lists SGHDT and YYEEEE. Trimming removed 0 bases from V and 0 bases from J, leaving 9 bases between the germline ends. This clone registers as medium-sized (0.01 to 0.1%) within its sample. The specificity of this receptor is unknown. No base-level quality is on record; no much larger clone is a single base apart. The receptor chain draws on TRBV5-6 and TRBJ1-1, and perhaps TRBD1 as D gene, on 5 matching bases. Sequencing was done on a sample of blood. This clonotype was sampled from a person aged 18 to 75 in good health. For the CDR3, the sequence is CASSLEGRMNTEAFF. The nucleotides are TGTGCCAGCAGCTTGGAGGGGCGCATGAACACTGAAGCTTTCTTT. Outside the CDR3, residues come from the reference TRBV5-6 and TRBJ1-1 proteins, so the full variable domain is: DAGVTQSPTHLIKTRGQQVTLRCSPKSGHDTVSWYQQALGQGPQFIFQYYEEEERQRGNFPDRFSGHQFPNYSSELNVNALLLGDSALYLCASSLEGRMNTEAFFGQGTRLTVV.